A single sample gave rise to the 25 T cell receptor beta chains below, sequenced in a study of identical twins. MiXCR, run by TCRdb on the 5' RACE reads, gives a single entry per CDR3 protein. This table holds 250,000 or so distinct CDR3 sequences, roughly 8.7% found once. The sample was also linked to a second study, of yellow fever vaccine responses in identical twins.

The sample comprised CD8+ T cells sorted from blood. These receptors originate from a woman aged 18-29 years in good health.

This clonotype has at least ten counts. The genes are TRBV12-3 or TRBV12-4 and TRBJ2-7; a possible D gene is TRBD2 (5 bases). Trimming took off 4 bases at V and 4 bases at J, with 14 bases between the two ends. This CDR3 comprises 14 residues. The CDR3 protein is CASSSGGSGYEQYF. DNA for the CDR3: TGTGCCAGCAGTTCCGGCGGGTCGGGATACGAGCAGTACTTC.

This chain joins TRBV2 and TRBJ1-1, with 9 bases that match TRBD1. CDR1 SNHLY and CDR2 FYNNEI come from the germline V gene. This CDR3 is built from 12 residues. The V gene end was trimmed by 10 bases and the J gene end by 5 bases; junction bases not matched to a gene: 5. CDR3 sequence (DNA): TGTGCCACCGACAGGGGGACAACTGAAGCTTTCTTT. This gives the protein CATDRGTTEAFF.

This clonotype was detected only a few times. The gene calls are TRBV29-1 and TRBJ2-2; the D is unclear. Germline CDR1 and CDR2: SQVTM and ANQGSEA. With 5 bases removed from V and 2 bases from J, the gap between germline ends came to 9 bases. The CDR3 is 13 amino acids. The CDR3 DNA sequence: TGCAGCGTTCAGGCAGGCAACACCGGGGAGCTGTTTTTT. Its protein product is CSVQAGNTGELFF.

This clonotype has ten or more counts. The V and J genes are TRBV7-2 and TRBJ1-1; TRBD1 matches at 7 bases. The CDR3 is 13 amino acids. The germline V gene has CDR1 SGHTA and CDR2 FQGNSA. After removal of 1 base from V and 4 bases from J, the junction contained 0 bases not matched to a gene. This CDR3 reads CASSLGQGTEAFF. CDR3 nucleotides: TGTGCCAGCAGCTTAGGACAGGGCACTGAAGCTTTCTTT.

The table lists this clonotype with a few counts. This chain uses TRBV2 with TRBJ2-7; unclear D gene. Trimming shortened V by 4 bases and J by 1 base, and 11 bases separated the two germline ends. From germline, CDR1 is SNHLY and CDR2 FYNNEI. CDR3 size: 14 residues. The CDR3 DNA sequence: TGTGCCAGCAGTGCGCCTTACAGATCCTACGAGCAGTACTTC. Translated: CASSAPYRSYEQYF.

The rearrangement uses TRBV27 and TRBJ2-3, with 9 bases identical to TRBD2. This CDR3 spans 15 amino acids. The V gene's germline CDR1 is MNHEY and CDR2 SMNVEV (reference sequence). V was clipped by 3 bases and J by 2 bases; unmatched bases: 3. This chain's CDR3 is CASSLVAGVTDTQYF. CDR3 sequence (DNA): TGTGCCAGCAGTTTGGTAGCGGGAGTCACAGATACGCAGTATTTT.

This clonotype was counted only a few times. V gene TRBV5-6 combines with J gene TRBJ2-7, with TRBD2 identical over 8 bases. Germline V CDR1 and CDR2: SGHDT, YYEEEE. Losses at the gene ends were 7 bases for V and 4 bases for J; bases not matched to a gene: 10. The CDR3 loop spans 14 amino acids. The chain's CDR3 is CASAAPGGAYEQYF. The DNA of the CDR3 is TGTGCCAGCGCTGCGCCGGGAGGGGCATACGAGCAGTACTTC.

This clonotype occurred many times. The rearrangement links TRBV27 to TRBJ2-7, with D possibly matching TRBD1 (5 bases). Germline V gene lookup returns CDR1 MNHEY and CDR2 SMNVEV (reference sequence). V was pared by 5 bases and J by 2 bases, with 10 bases between. This CDR3 comprises 13 residues. The DNA of the CDR3 is TGTGCCAGCAGTCTTCAGGGTCCCTACGAGCAGTACTTC. This gives the protein CASSLQGPYEQYF.

The chain joins TRBV29-1 to TRBJ2-5; 10 nucleotides agree with TRBD1. The CDR3 extends over 14 amino acids. J gave up 5 bases and V 4 bases, and 7 bases lay outside the gene matches. CDR1 and CDR2 from the germline V gene are SQVTM and ANQGSEA. The CDR3 sequence: CSVVGTGAGETQYF. As DNA, the CDR3 is TGCAGCGTTGTTGGGACAGGGGCGGGGGAGACCCAGTACTTC.

This clonotype came up many times. The rearrangement links TRBV4-1 to TRBJ2-7; D unclear. V was pared by 6 bases and J by 5 bases, with 8 bases between. The CDR3 totals 11 residues. Germline assignment: CDR1 MGHRA and CDR2 YSYEKL. CDR3: CASSHGDEQYF. For the CDR3, the DNA is TGCGCCAGCAGTCACGGCGACGAGCAGTACTTC.

This rearrangement joins TRBV7-9 to TRBJ2-5, with D uncertain. Trimming removed 3 bases from V and 5 bases from J, with 13 bases in between. The CDR3 runs 14 residues. Germline CDR1 is SEHNR and CDR2 is FQNEAQ (reference sequence). CDR3 sequence reads: CASSFSVVEETQYF. CDR3 DNA: TGTGCCAGCAGCTTTTCGGTAGTGGAGGAGACCCAGTACTTC.

This clonotype appeared many times. The J gene is TRBJ2-7, the V gene TRBV5-1; weak D call: TRBD2 (5 bases). The CDR3 consists of 11 residues. The V end was cut by 7 bases, the J end by 5 bases, with 10 bases between. CDR1 is SGHRS and CDR2 is YFSETQ in the germline V gene. The CDR3 DNA reads TGCGCCAGCGCACACGGGAACGAGCAGTACTTC. Its protein product is CASAHGNEQYF.

This clonotype was seen only a few times. The chain joins TRBV4-2 to TRBJ2-3, with a weak D call TRBD2 (6 bases). V lost 2 bases and J lost 3, with 21 bases in between. The CDR3 consists of 18 residues. Germline V lookup: CDR1 LGHNA, CDR2 YNFKEQ. CDR3 nucleotide sequence: TGTGCCAGCAGCCAACTTGAGGAGGCGGGACTGGAGACAGATACGCAGTATTTT. This codes for CASSQLEEAGLETDTQYF.

This clonotype has just a few counts. This rearrangement joins TRBV7-9 to TRBJ2-1, with TRBD1 as a possible D gene (5 bases). The CDR3 has 16 residues. Per the germline V gene, CDR1 is SEHNR and CDR2 is FQNEAQ (reference sequence). V was pared by 4 bases and J by 3 bases, with 16 bases between. The CDR3 protein is CASSSSGMPLYNEQFF. For the CDR3, the DNA is TGTGCCAGCAGCTCGTCAGGGATGCCCCTCTACAATGAGCAGTTCTTC. Using reference TRBV7-9 and TRBJ2-1 for the parts outside the CDR3, the full variable domain is DTGVSQNPRHKITKRGQNVTFRCDPISEHNRLYWYRQTLGQGPEFLTYFQNEAQLEKSRLLSDRFSAERPKGSFSTLEIQRTEQGDSAMYLCASSSSGMPLYNEQFFGPGTRLTVL.

This clonotype turned up a few times. This sequence joins TRBV28 and TRBJ1-1; 7 bases are a match to TRBD1. The CDR3 totals 16 residues. Germline-derived CDR1 and CDR2 are MDHEN and SYDVKM. V shed 1 base and J 7 bases; nucleotides not matched to a gene: 12. The CDR3 sequence is CASSLSLAGGIGEAFF. The CDR3 region has the DNA TGTGCCAGCAGTTTATCCCTCGCAGGGGGTATTGGTGAAGCTTTCTTT.

This chain uses TRBV4-3 with TRBJ2-2; D perhaps matches TRBD1 (6 bases). The CDR3 runs to 15 residues. V was shortened by 1 base and J by 1 base, with 7 bases between the two germline ends. Germline-derived CDR1 and CDR2 are LGHNA and YSLEER. The CDR3 loop is CASSQGGQNTGELFF. DNA for the CDR3: TGCGCCAGCAGCCAAGGGGGACAGAACACCGGGGAGCTGTTTTTT.

This clonotype was recorded at least ten times. The V gene is TRBV6-1, the J gene TRBJ2-1, with 9 bases aligning to TRBD2. The CDR3 length is 14 residues. Germline trimming cut 6 bases from V and 9 bases from J; bases unmatched to any gene: 9. Per the germline V gene, CDR1 is MNHNS and CDR2 is SASEGT. CDR3 loop: CASRPIAGVGEQFF. CDR3 DNA sequence: TGTGCCAGCAGACCTATAGCGGGAGTGGGTGAGCAGTTCTTC.

In its sample, this clonotype was seen many times. The CDR3 reads CASTDLGFYGYTF. In nucleotides, the CDR3 is TGCGCCAGCACCGATTTAGGGTTCTATGGCTACACCTTC. The chain carries TRBV10-2 and TRBJ1-2; the D is unclear. The V end lost 7 bases, the J end lost 4 bases, and 13 bases lay between the germline ends. This CDR3 has 13 amino acids. Germline-derived CDR1 and CDR2 are WSHSY and SAAADI.

The V and J genes are TRBV11-1 and TRBJ2-5; no clear D. CDR1 and CDR2 from the germline V gene are SGHAT and FQDESV (reference sequence). This CDR3 spans 18 amino acids. V was shortened by 2 bases and J by 1 base, with 20 bases between the two germline ends. The CDR3: CASSLLNPPPETQETQYF. The CDR3 coding sequence is TGTGCCAGCAGCTTATTAAATCCCCCGCCAGAAACCCAAGAGACCCAGTACTTC.

This clonotype was observed many times. The chain combines TRBV7-9 with TRBJ2-5; 7 bases align to TRBD2. Germline V CDR1 and CDR2: SEHNR, FQNEAQ (reference sequence). There are 16 residues in the CDR3. V was pared by 2 bases and J by 4 bases, with 10 bases of the junction left unmatched. The CDR3 DNA reads TGTGCCAGCAGCTTACCCCGGGACTATGGGGGAGAGACCCAGTACTTC. As protein: CASSLPRDYGGETQYF.

This clonotype was counted ten times or more. The chain carries TRBV7-9 and TRBJ2-7, with D unclear. The germline V and J ends were trimmed by 5 bases and 5 bases, with 10 bases remaining between them. Germline CDR1 and CDR2: SEHNR and FQNEAQ (reference sequence). This CDR3 has 12 amino acids. In nucleotides, the CDR3 is TGTGCCAGCAGCGGCGGACCGGACGAGCAGTACTTC. Residues: CASSGGPDEQYF. The whole variable domain, remainder taken from reference TRBV7-9 and TRBJ2-7, is DTGVSQNPRHKITKRGQNVTFRCDPISEHNRLYWYRQTLGQGPEFLTYFQNEAQLEKSRLLSDRFSAERPKGSFSTLEIQRTEQGDSAMYLCASSGGPDEQYFGPGTRLTVT.

This clonotype occurred a few times. This sequence joins TRBV2 and TRBJ2-6; a possible D gene is TRBD1 (5 bases). There are 16 residues in the CDR3. The germline gives CDR1 SNHLY, CDR2 FYNNEI. Trimming removed 3 bases at V and 0 bases at J, with 9 bases between. The CDR3 loop reads CASSDGHLSGANVLTF. The CDR3 DNA reads TGTGCCAGCAGTGACGGACACCTCTCTGGGGCCAACGTCCTGACTTTC.

This clonotype was counted at least ten times. The chain has TRBV11-1 and TRBJ1-5; D may be TRBD1 (5 bases). The germline V gene encodes CDR1 SGHAT and CDR2 FQDESV (reference sequence). This CDR3 spans 18 amino acids. Trimming left V 5 bases short and J 0 bases short, with 20 bases between. Here the CDR3 reads CASSPAGAGTYSNQPQHF. CDR3 nucleotide sequence: TGTGCCAGCAGCCCCGCTGGGGCAGGTACCTATAGCAATCAGCCCCAGCATTTT.

Only a few counts were recorded for this clonotype. The chain uses TRBV7-9 and TRBJ2-1; the D is unclear. The germline V gene encodes CDR1 SEHNR and CDR2 FQNEAQ (reference sequence). The ends were cut back, 10 bases at V and 0 bases at J, with 13 bases in the middle. The CDR3 is 14 residues long. CDR3 sequence reads: CATHLTHSYNEQFF. CDR3 nucleotides: TGTGCCACCCACTTGACCCACTCCTACAATGAGCAGTTCTTC.

The table lists this clonotype with a few counts. V is TRBV20-1 and J is TRBJ1-6; no definite D call. The germline V gene encodes CDR1 DFQATT and CDR2 SNEGSKA (reference sequence). This CDR3 has 16 amino acids. The germline V and J ends were trimmed by 2 bases and 0 bases, with 11 bases remaining between them. This chain's CDR3 is CSARPLGFSYNSPLHF. The DNA of the CDR3 is TGCAGTGCTAGACCGCTGGGCTTCTCCTATAATTCACCCCTCCACTTT.